The sequence of this TCR beta chain was determined in a study of blood T cell repertoires in COVID-19. The data were produced by immunoSEQ multiplex PCR, yet TCRdb's version contains in-frame clones alone and is incomplete. The table includes about 240,000 clones, about nine tenths detected once. The sequenced material came from PBMCs or T cells enriched from blood (not recorded which). The sequence derives from a woman aged 25-40 years with acute COVID-19.

The chain's CDR3 is CASSYGQGSYTF. CDR3 nucleotides: TGCGCCAGCAGCTATGGACAGGGAAGCTACACCTTC. J is TRBJ1-2 and V is TRBV5-1; TRBD1 matches 8 bases. CDR3 length equals 12 residues. Germline CDR1 reads SGHRS; CDR2 reads YFSETQ. Trimming at V came to 3 bases and at J to 9 bases, leaving 4 bases not matched to a gene.